This record concerns one T cell receptor (beta chain) sequence. Its specificity is not known. Assay: immunoSEQ multiplex PCR; the TCRdb copy retains only in-frame clones and omits some. The sample lists 180,000 or so clones, about 92% seen once, with under 1.5% in the top ten. Germline V gene lookup returns CDR1 SGHRS and CDR2 YFSETQ. With 4 bases removed from V and 4 bases from J, the gap between germline ends came to 18 bases. This CDR3 contains 16 residues. The data were taken from a study of T cell responses to AZD1222 COVID-19 vaccine. Study observations and caveats: Most donors were white British, females outnumbered males, and clonal diversity was possibly underestimated. Researchers took repertoire samples only after the peak T cell response had come. Across the whole spike, CD4 TCRs peaked at regions 160-218 and 743-854.

The sequenced sample was peripheral blood, obtained 28 days after the second AZD1222 dose. The sequence came from an adult who received the AZD1222 COVID-19 vaccine. V is TRBV5-1 and J is TRBJ1-3; D is uncertain. The CDR3 DNA follows: TGCGCCAGCAGCCCGGTCAGCAGGAGTCCCGGAAACACCATATATTTT. Its protein product is CASSPVSRSPGNTIYF.